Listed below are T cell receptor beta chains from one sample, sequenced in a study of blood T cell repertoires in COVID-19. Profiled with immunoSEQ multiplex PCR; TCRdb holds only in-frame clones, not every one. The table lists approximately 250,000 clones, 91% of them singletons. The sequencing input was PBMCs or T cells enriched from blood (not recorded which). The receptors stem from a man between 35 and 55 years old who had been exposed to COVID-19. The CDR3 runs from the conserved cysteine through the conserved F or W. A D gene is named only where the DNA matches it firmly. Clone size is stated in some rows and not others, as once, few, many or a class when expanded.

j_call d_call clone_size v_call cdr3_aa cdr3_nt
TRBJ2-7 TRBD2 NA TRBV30 CAWKPIAGVKEQYF TGTGCCTGGAAACCCATAGCGGGAGTGAAGGAGCAGTACTTC
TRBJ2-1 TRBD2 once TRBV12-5 CASGFYERGNNEQFF TGTGCTAGTGGTTTCTATGAGCGGGGCAACAATGAGCAGTTCTTC
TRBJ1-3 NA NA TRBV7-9 CASSLGGTSGNTIYF TGTGCCAGCAGCTTAGGCGGGACGTCTGGAAACACCATATATTTT
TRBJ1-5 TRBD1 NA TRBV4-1 CASSRILGQGGQPQHF TGCGCCAGCAGCCGGATCCTCGGACAGGGAGGACAGCCCCAGCATTTT
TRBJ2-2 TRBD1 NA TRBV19 CASSSTPRTGLDGELFF TGTGCCAGTAGTTCGACGCCCCGGACAGGGTTGGACGGGGAGCTGTTTTTT
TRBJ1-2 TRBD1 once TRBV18 CASSPSGQGENYGYTF TGTGCCAGCTCACCATCGGGGCAGGGGGAAAACTATGGCTACACCTTC
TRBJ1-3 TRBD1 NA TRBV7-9 CAYRQGGSGNTIYF TGTGCCTACAGACAGGGGGGATCTGGAAACACCATATATTTT
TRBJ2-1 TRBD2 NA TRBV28 CASSLTGGRSGEQFF TGTGCCAGCAGTCTGACGGGGGGGAGGTCTGGGGAGCAGTTCTTC
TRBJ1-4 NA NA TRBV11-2 CASSSRTIEKLFF TGTGCCAGCAGCAGCCGGACAATTGAAAAACTGTTTTTT
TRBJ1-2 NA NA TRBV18 CASSPSPEPNYGYTF TGTGCCAGCTCACCGAGCCCCGAGCCTAACTATGGCTACACCTTC
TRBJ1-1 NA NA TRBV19 CATSEMNTEAFF TGTGCCACCAGCGAGATGAACACTGAAGCTTTCTTT
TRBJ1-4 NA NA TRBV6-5 CASPGQLNEKLFF TGTGCCAGCCCGGGACAACTTAATGAAAAACTGTTTTTT
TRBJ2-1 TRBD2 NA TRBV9 CASSPTTSGMHSYNEQFF TGTGCCAGCAGCCCTACAACTAGCGGTATGCATTCCTACAATGAGCAGTTCTTC
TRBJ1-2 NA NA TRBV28 CASSGPTGTIYGYTF TGTGCCAGCAGTGGACCCACCGGGACAATTTATGGCTACACCTTC
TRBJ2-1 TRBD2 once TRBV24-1 CATSGDLAGAYNEQFF TGTGCCACCAGTGGGGACTTAGCGGGAGCCTACAATGAGCAGTTCTTC
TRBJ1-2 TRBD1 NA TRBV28 CASRQTGGSYGYTF TGTGCCAGCAGACAAACAGGGGGCAGCTATGGCTACACCTTC
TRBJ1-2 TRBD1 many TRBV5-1 CASSPGQGRYGYTF TGCGCCAGCAGCCCCGGACAGGGACGCTATGGCTACACCTTC
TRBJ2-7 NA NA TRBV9 CASSVGGASEYYEQYF TGTGCCAGCAGCGTAGGGGGCGCTAGCGAATACTACGAGCAGTACTTC
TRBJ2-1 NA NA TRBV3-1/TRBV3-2 CASSQVRLRARSNEQFF TGTGCCAGCAGCCAAGTAAGGTTGCGGGCCCGGTCGAATGAGCAGTTCTTC
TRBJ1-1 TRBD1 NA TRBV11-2 CASSLISPPGGQNTEAFF TGTGCCAGCAGCTTAATCTCCCCCCCAGGGGGCCAGAACACTGAAGCTTTCTTT
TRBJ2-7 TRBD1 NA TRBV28 CASSGTGGLYEQYF TGTGCCAGCAGCGGGACAGGGGGCCTCTACGAGCAGTACTTC
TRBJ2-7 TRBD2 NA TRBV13 CASELQREGAYEQYF TGTGCCAGCGAACTACAGCGGGAGGGGGCCTACGAGCAGTACTTC
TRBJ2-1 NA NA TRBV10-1 CASSSGSYNEQFF TGCGCCAGCAGTTCGGGTTCCTACAATGAGCAGTTCTTC
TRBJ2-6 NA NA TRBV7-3 CASSSLATAGPGANVLTF TGTGCCAGCAGCTCGCTTGCAACCGCGGGTCCCGGGGCCAACGTCCTGACTTTC
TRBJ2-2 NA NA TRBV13 CASSLSLRINTGELFF TGTGCCAGCAGCTTATCTCTGCGAATAAACACCGGGGAGCTGTTTTTT
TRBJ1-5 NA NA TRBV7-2 CASSSGRTQPQHF TGTGCCAGCAGCTCAGGGAGGACTCAGCCCCAGCATTTT
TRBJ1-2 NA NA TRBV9 CASSNQWTDTNGYTF TGTGCCAGCAGTAATCAGTGGACAGACACCAATGGCTACACCTTC
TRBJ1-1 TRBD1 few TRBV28 CATQGLGTGVTEAFF TGTGCCACCCAGGGCCTAGGGACAGGGGTGACTGAAGCTTTCTTT
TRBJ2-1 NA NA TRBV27 CASTDSYNEQFF TGTGCCAGCACCGACAGCTACAATGAGCAGTTCTTC
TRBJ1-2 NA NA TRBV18 CASSPTPDYGYTF TGTGCCAGCTCCCCGACACCGGACTATGGCTACACCTTC
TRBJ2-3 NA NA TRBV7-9 CASSSPNTQYF TGTGCCAGCAGCTCCCCCAATACGCAGTATTTT
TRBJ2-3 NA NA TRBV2 CACVADTQYF TGTGCCTGTGTTGCGGATACGCAGTATTTT
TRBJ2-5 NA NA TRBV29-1 CSVQVETQYF TGCAGCGTTCAGGTGGAGACCCAGTACTTC
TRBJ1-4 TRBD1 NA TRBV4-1 CASSQGQGVANEKLFF TGCGCCAGCAGCCAGGGACAGGGGGTGGCTAATGAAAAACTGTTTTTT
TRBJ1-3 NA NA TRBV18 CASSPLPVPGQNSGNTIYF TGTGCCAGCTCACCATTACCTGTACCGGGACAAAACTCTGGAAACACCATATATTTT
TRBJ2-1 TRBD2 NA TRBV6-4 CASSDGDYYNEQFF TGTGCCAGCAGTGACGGGGACTATTACAATGAGCAGTTCTTC
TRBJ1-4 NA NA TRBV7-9 CASSLEGAGGDEKLFF TGTGCCAGCAGCTTAGAAGGTGCGGGAGGGGACGAAAAACTGTTTTTT
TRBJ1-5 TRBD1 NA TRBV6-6 CASSREGTGNNQPQHF TGTGCCAGCAGTCGAGAGGGGACAGGCAACAATCAGCCCCAGCATTTT
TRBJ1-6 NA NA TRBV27 CASSFIYPGRSSYNSPLHF TGTGCCAGCAGTTTTATCTATCCGGGAAGGAGCTCCTATAATTCACCCCTCCACTTT
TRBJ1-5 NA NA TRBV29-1 CSVQENSNQPQHF TGCAGCGTACAGGAAAATAGCAATCAGCCCCAGCATTTT
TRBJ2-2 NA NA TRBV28 CASSFGTVGGELFF TGTGCCAGCAGTTTCGGCACAGTGGGCGGGGAGCTGTTTTTT
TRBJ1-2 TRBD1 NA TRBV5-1 CASSVDRADYGYTF TGCGCCAGCAGCGTCGACAGGGCCGACTATGGCTACACCTTC
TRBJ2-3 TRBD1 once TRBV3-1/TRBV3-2 CASSQEDRGPADTQYF TGTGCCAGCAGCCAAGAGGACAGGGGGCCCGCAGATACGCAGTATTTT
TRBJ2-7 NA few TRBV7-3 CASSLEGTDYEQYF TGTGCCAGCAGCTTAGAGGGCACCGACTACGAGCAGTACTTC
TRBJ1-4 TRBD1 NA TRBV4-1 CASSQYRGTNEKLFF TGCGCCAGCAGCCAATACAGGGGCACTAATGAAAAACTGTTTTTT
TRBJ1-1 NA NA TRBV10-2 CASKEARETAFF TGCGCCAGCAAAGAGGCCAGGGAAACAGCTTTCTTT
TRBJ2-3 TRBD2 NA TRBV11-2 CASSPLAAHTDTQYF TGTGCCAGCAGCCCTCTAGCGGCCCACACAGATACGCAGTATTTT
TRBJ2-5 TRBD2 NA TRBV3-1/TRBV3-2 CASSRGTSGSRRKETQYF TGTGCCAGCAGCCGCGGGACTAGCGGGAGCCGCCGAAAAGAGACCCAGTACTTC
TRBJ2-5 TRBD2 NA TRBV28 CAIESGGETQYF TGTGCCATTGAGTCGGGGGGTGAGACCCAGTACTTC
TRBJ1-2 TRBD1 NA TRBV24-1 CATSGGRGHSFYGYTF TGTGCCACCAGTGGGGGCAGGGGGCACTCTTTTTATGGCTACACCTTC
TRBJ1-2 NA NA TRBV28 CASSDRLQRNYGYTF TGTGCCAGCAGCGACAGATTACAACGCAACTATGGCTACACCTTC
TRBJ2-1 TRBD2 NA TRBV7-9 CASSSGTSFYNEQFF TGTGCCAGCAGCTCCGGGACTAGCTTCTACAATGAGCAGTTCTTC
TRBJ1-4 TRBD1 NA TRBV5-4 CASSLQGGDEKLFF TGTGCCAGCAGCCTCCAGGGGGGTGATGAAAAACTGTTTTTT
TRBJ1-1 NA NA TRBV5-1 CASSSTASPEAFF TGCGCCAGCAGTTCAACAGCCTCCCCTGAAGCTTTCTTT
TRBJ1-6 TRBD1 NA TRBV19 CASSPTGYNSPLHF TGTGCCAGTAGCCCGACAGGGTACAATTCACCCCTCCACTTT
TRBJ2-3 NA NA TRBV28 CASSFLGGGNTDTQYF TGTGCCAGCAGTTTTCTAGGGGGGGGAAACACAGATACGCAGTATTTT
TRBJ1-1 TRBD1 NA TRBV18 CASSPTGQGRNTEAFF TGTGCCAGCTCACCAACTGGACAGGGGCGGAACACTGAAGCTTTCTTT
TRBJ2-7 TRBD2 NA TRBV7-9 CASSGTSSEQYF TGTGCCAGCAGCGGGACTAGCTCGGAGCAGTACTTC